This passage covers 23 T cell receptor beta chains from one sample sequenced in a study of CD8 T cells in Susac syndrome. RNA was extracted with the RNeasy kit, and a quantity of about 0.5 to 1 ug was reverse transcribed using random hexamers. TCRdb re-analysed the immunoSEQ multiplex PCR reads in MiXCR, keeping a single row per CDR3 protein. The sample has 70,000 to 100,000 distinct CDR3 sequences, over 85% seen once; the top ten hold less than 0.35%. Sequencing was carried out using CD8+ T cells from PBMCs. The receptors stem from a human donor in good health.

This chain uses TRBV25-1 with TRBJ1-2; 7 nucleotides agree with TRBD1. Germline V gene sequence: CDR1 MGHDK, CDR2 SYGVNS. This CDR3 region has 13 residues. The trim removed 5 bases at V and 8 bases at J, leaving 8 bases unmatched. The DNA of the CDR3 is TGTGCCAGCAGTCATAACAGGGGAACAGGCTACACCTTC. This codes for CASSHNRGTGYTF.

The chain links TRBV14 to TRBJ2-3, with D perhaps TRBD1 or TRBD2 (5 bases each). CDR1 SGHDN and CDR2 FVKESK come from the germline V gene. The CDR3 has 16 residues. V lost 0 bases and J 1 base, leaving 11 bases between the germline ends. This chain's CDR3 is CASSQDDVGRTDTQYF. The CDR3 DNA is TGTGCCAGCAGCCAAGACGACGTGGGACGCACAGATACGCAGTATTTT. Combining the CDR3 with reference TRBV14 and TRBJ2-3 gives the whole variable domain EAGVTQFPSHSVIEKGQTVTLRCDPISGHDNLYWYRRVMGKEIKFLLHFVKESKQDESGMPNNRFLAERTGGTYSTLKVQPAELEDSGVYFCASSQDDVGRTDTQYFGPGTRLTVL.

The chain is built from TRBV7-8 and TRBJ2-7, with 14 bases identical to TRBD2. This CDR3 is 17 amino acids long. Trimming cost V 5 bases and J 5 bases; bases outside gene matches: 11. Germline CDR1 and CDR2: SGHVS and FQNEAQ. The CDR3 here is CASSRGLAGGLWDEQYF. The CDR3 DNA reads TGTGCCAGCAGCCGCGGACTAGCGGGGGGCCTATGGGACGAGCAGTACTTC.

The rearrangement links TRBV29-1 to TRBJ2-3; 9 bases line up with TRBD1. The CDR3 has 14 amino acids. J gave up 1 base and V 6 bases, and 5 bases lay outside the gene matches. Germline V gives CDR1 SQVTM, CDR2 ANQGSEA. The CDR3 is CSVVRTGGTDTQYF. DNA for the CDR3: TGCAGCGTCGTACGGACAGGGGGCACAGATACGCAGTATTTT.

CDR3 amino acids: CASTAGTSYNEQFF. In DNA, the CDR3 is TGTGCCAGTACAGCGGGGACTTCCTACAATGAGCAGTTCTTC. The rearrangement links TRBV19 to TRBJ2-1; 7 bases match TRBD2. Trimming removed 7 bases from V and 1 base from J; junction bases left unmatched: 4. Germline V gene sequence: CDR1 LNHDA, CDR2 SQIVND (reference sequence). This CDR3 has 14 residues.

V usage is TRBV27 and J usage is TRBJ1-1, with a tentative D call TRBD1 (5 bases). This CDR3 is 14 amino acids long. Germline lookup yields CDR1 MNHEY and CDR2 SMNVEV (reference sequence). Trimming stripped 6 bases from V and 3 bases from J, with 14 bases between. The CDR3 DNA reads as TGTGCCAGCAGCCCCGCTAGAGGGGACACTGAAGCTTTCTTT. Translated: CASSPARGDTEAFF.

The chain recombines TRBV29-1 with TRBJ1-1, with 11 bases aligning to TRBD1. Germline-derived CDR1 and CDR2 are SQVTM and ANQGSEA. This CDR3 region has 15 residues. V lost 5 bases to trimming and J lost 5 bases; unmatched junction nucleotides: 10. The CDR3 here is CSVYTGTGGDTEAFF. In DNA form, the CDR3 reads TGCAGCGTTTATACCGGGACAGGGGGAGATACTGAAGCTTTCTTT.

The gene calls are TRBV11-2 and TRBJ2-1; weak D call: TRBD2 (6 bases). The CDR3 is 15 amino acids. Trimming pared 5 bases from V and 7 bases from J, leaving 18 bases between. Germline loops: CDR1 SGHAT, CDR2 FQNNGV. In DNA, the CDR3 is TGTGCCAGCAGCACTGTTTCGGCGGGGAAGAATGAGCAGTTCTTC. This encodes CASSTVSAGKNEQFF.

V and J are TRBV29-1 and TRBJ1-2, with TRBD1 identical over 9 bases. V trimming: 3 bases; J trimming: 4 bases; junction bases outside the gene matches: 6. CDR1 and CDR2 (germline): SQVTM, ANQGSEA. The CDR3 contains 14 residues. This CDR3 is CSVDPGTGPYGYTF. The CDR3 DNA is TGCAGCGTTGACCCCGGGACAGGGCCCTATGGCTACACCTTC.

The gene calls are TRBV27 and TRBJ1-6; D uncertain. V gave up 4 bases and J gave up 7 bases, with 8 bases separating them. The CDR3 consists of 13 residues. CDR1 is MNHEY and CDR2 is SMNVEV in the germline V gene (reference sequence). DNA for the CDR3: TGTGCCAGCAGTTATTGGAGGAATTCACCCCTCCACTTT. Translating it yields CASSYWRNSPLHF.

V and J are TRBV27 and TRBJ2-7, with 8 bases aligning to TRBD1. Germline CDR1 and CDR2: MNHEY and SMNVEV (reference sequence). V shed 2 bases, J shed 11 bases, and the junction held 17 bases outside the gene matches. The CDR3 covers 16 residues. CDR3 residues: CASSLTPSTGGRKEYF. The CDR3, as DNA: TGTGCCAGCAGTTTAACCCCTTCCACAGGGGGACGTAAGGAGTACTTC.

The rearrangement uses TRBV7-9 and TRBJ2-3; D is ambiguous. The CDR3 totals 15 residues. From germline, CDR1 is SEHNR and CDR2 FQNEAQ (reference sequence). Trimming took 1 base from V and 2 from J, leaving 10 bases between them. CDR3 sequence reads: CASSLDLYLTDTQYF. The DNA for the CDR3 is TGTGCCAGCAGCTTAGACCTTTATCTCACAGATACGCAGTATTTT.

The rearrangement uses TRBV19 and TRBJ1-1; no clear D. The CDR3 covers 15 residues. The V end was cut by 0 bases, the J end by 4 bases, with 12 bases between. In germline, CDR1 is LNHDA, CDR2 SQIVND (reference sequence). The CDR3 DNA is TGTGCCAGTAGTATAGATCTTGGCCAGCTCACTGAAGCTTTCTTT. It is translated as CASSIDLGQLTEAFF. The whole variable domain, filled in from reference TRBV19 and TRBJ1-1, reads DGGITQSPKYLFRKEGQNVTLSCEQNLNHDAMYWYRQDPGQGLRLIYYSQIVNDFQKGDIAEGYSVSREKKESFPLTVTSAQKNPTAFYLCASSIDLGQLTEAFFGQGTRLTVV.

This chain joins TRBV28 and TRBJ2-3; D perhaps matches TRBD1 (6 bases). Deletions cut 5 bases from V and 4 bases from J, with 19 bases between. Germline lookup yields CDR1 MDHEN and CDR2 SYDVKM. The CDR3 loop spans 16 amino acids. The CDR3 reads CASSLLSGERADTQYF. The CDR3 nucleotides read TGTGCCAGCAGTCTCCTCTCAGGGGAACGGGCAGATACGCAGTATTTT.

The chain couples TRBV13 to TRBJ2-1; TRBD2 matches at 7 bases. V trimming: 4 bases; J trimming: 6 bases; junction bases outside the gene matches: 12. The CDR3 contains 16 residues. CDR1 is PRHDT, CDR2 FYEKMQ, per germline (reference sequence). CDR3 DNA: TGTGCCAGCAGCTCCCGAAACGGTCTAGCGGTCAATGAGCAGTTCTTC. Protein sequence: CASSSRNGLAVNEQFF.

The CDR3 spells CASSLEAALEQYF. In nucleotides, the CDR3 is TGCGCCAGCAGCCTGGAGGCGGCTCTCGAGCAGTACTTC. J is TRBJ2-7 and V is TRBV5-1, with D perhaps TRBD2 (5 bases). The V end lost 4 bases, the J end lost 6 bases, and 14 bases lay between the germline ends. Germline CDR1 and CDR2: SGHRS and YFSETQ. The CDR3 has 13 amino acids.

The chain recombines TRBV28 with TRBJ1-1; D is undetermined. From germline, CDR1 is MDHEN and CDR2 SYDVKM. The CDR3 is 14 amino acids. The ends were cut back, 2 bases at V and 2 bases at J, with 9 bases in the middle. The CDR3 region has the DNA TGTGCCAGCAGTTTAGGTACAGTCAACACTGAAGCTTTCTTT. Amino acids: CASSLGTVNTEAFF.

The rearrangement joins TRBV5-1 to TRBJ2-7, with D unclear. Per the germline V gene, CDR1 is SGHRS and CDR2 is YFSETQ. There are 13 residues in the CDR3. Trimming took off 6 bases at V and 6 bases at J, with 16 bases between the two ends. CDR3 nucleotide sequence: TGCGCCAGCATGGAAAGAATCGGACCCGAGCAGTACTTC. It translates to CASMERIGPEQYF.

The J gene is TRBJ1-6, the V gene TRBV13; D is undetermined. Germline-derived CDR1 and CDR2 are PRHDT and FYEKMQ (reference sequence). The CDR3 has 14 amino acids. The V end was cut by 7 bases, the J end by 0 bases, with 7 bases between. The CDR3 region has the DNA TGTGCCAGCACGCGTAGCTCCTATAATTCACCCCTCCACTTT. Translated, it gives CASTRSSYNSPLHF. The whole variable domain, remainder taken from reference TRBV13 and TRBJ1-6, is AAGVIQSPRHLIKEKRETATLKCYPIPRHDTVYWYQQGPGQDPQFLISFYEKMQSDKGSIPDRFSAQQFSDYHSELNMSSLELGDSALYFCASTRSSYNSPLHFGNGTRLTVT.

Comments on this clonotype: At one end the junction does not follow the germline gene, possibly because of a read error. V is TRBV2 and J is TRBJ1-1; perhaps TRBD1 as D (6 bases). Germline V gene data show CDR1 as SNHLY and CDR2 as FYNNEI. The CDR3 length is 16 residues. As DNA, the CDR3 is TGTGCCAGCAGTTACCCTTTGGACAGTGAAAACACTGAAGTTTTCTTT. Its translation: CASSYPLDSENTEVFF.

V is TRBV7-9 and J is TRBJ2-1, with D perhaps TRBD1 (6 bases). V lost 1 base and J lost 9, with 7 bases in between. The CDR3 runs 12 residues. Per the germline V gene, CDR1 is SEHNR and CDR2 is FQNEAQ (reference sequence). The CDR3 bases are TGTGCCAGCAGCTTAGACAGGGCTGAGCAGTTCTTC. This translates into CASSLDRAEQFF.

CDR3 residues: CASTTSGIYNEQFF. CDR3 in DNA: TGTGCCAGCACGACTAGCGGGATCTACAATGAGCAGTTCTTC. This chain joins TRBV12-3 or TRBV12-4 and TRBJ2-1, with TRBD2 matching over 11 bases. V lost 7 bases to trimming and J lost 3 bases; unmatched junction nucleotides: 2. This CDR3 comprises 14 residues.

The CDR3 reads CASSQGPGNQPQHF. CDR3 nucleotide sequence: TGTGCCAGCAGTCAGGGCCCGGGCAATCAGCCCCAGCATTTT. The chain links TRBV2 to TRBJ1-5, with D maybe TRBD1 (5 bases). Trimming cost V 5 bases and J 2 bases, with 10 bases left between them. The CDR3 covers 14 residues. The germline V gene has CDR1 SNHLY and CDR2 FYNNEI. The full variable domain, rest sourced from reference TRBV2 and TRBJ1-5, is EPEVTQTPSHQVTQMGQEVILRCVPISNHLYFYWYRQILGQKVEFLVSFYNNEISEKSEIFDDQFSVERPDGSNFTLKIRSTKLEDSAMYFCASSQGPGNQPQHFGDGTRLSIL.